One T cell receptor beta chain is described in this entry. By sample share, this clonotype is medium-sized (0.01 to 0.1%). Its antigen is currently not known. No quality values exist for individual bases; no much larger clone is one base distant. Data came from an Illumina MiSeq. TCRdb itself trimmed the public reads at Q25 with fastp, ran MiXCR and retained productive beta chains. Records with the same CDR3 protein are collapsed into one entry carrying the most frequent genes and DNA. The sample table shows 3,500 to 5,000 distinct CDR3 sequences, and approximately 10% are seen once. The ten most abundant clones make up around 13% of the sample. This entry belongs to a study. The germline V gene yields SGHRS for CDR1 and YFSETQ for CDR2. From the cysteine up to the phenylalanine, the CDR3 has a length of 15 residues. The retained sequence is limited to the CDR3, 45 bases, with the frame set at the first base. The germline V and J ends show losses of 4 bases and 7 bases respectively, and no gene match explains 6 bases of the junction.

The TCR originated in a human donor with rheumatoid arthritis. The chain joins TRBV5-1 to TRBJ2-4; 12 of the junction bases match TRBD2. The sample was CD4+ T cells from synovial fluid. The CDR3 region: CASSETSGRTNIQYF. The sequence in DNA is TGCGCCAGCAGCGAAACTAGCGGGAGGACTAACATTCAGTACTTC.